The clone carrying this TCR delta chain was seen a handful of times. Its antigen is still unknown. Per germline, CDR1 TSWWSYY and CDR2 QGS. With V trimmed by 4 bases and J by 7 bases, 29 bases remained unmatched. This CDR3 comprises 22 residues. After alphabeta T cell depletion, CD3+ Vdelta1+ Vdelta2- thymocytes were sorted. Extracted RNA was reverse transcribed into cDNA. The CDR3 regions were amplified by multiplex PCR from V-gene primers to a constant-region primer. TCRdb re-processed the multiplex PCR reads using CATT. The data contain about 75,000 delta-chain clones, approximately 34% of them seen just once; the ten biggest clones take up 0.2% to 0.3%. This record comes from a study of Vδ1+ human thymocytes. Study-level points and caveats: Unlike peripheral blood Vdelta1+ controls, thymic delta-chain sequences included roughly 22% Vdelta2 and few Vdelta3. Highly polyclonal TRG and TRD repertoires with Gaussian CDR3 length distributions appeared in thymus. Donors shared many TRG clonotypes but few TRD clonotypes.

This chain joins TRDV1 and TRDJ1, with 11 bases matching TRDD3. The sequenced sample was Vdelta1+ gamma-delta thymocytes from the thymus. The subset was: FACS-sorted CD3+ TCRalphabeta- TCRVdelta1+ TCRVdelta2- thymocytes. This sequence was found in a boy under two years old who had congenital heart surgery. This CDR3 is CALGVTVFLRGGGWGIPGKLIF. DNA of the CDR3: TGTGCTCTTGGGGTGACGGTATTCCTACGCGGGGGAGGCTGGGGGATACCTGGTAAACTCATCTTT.